This T cell receptor (beta chain) was recovered during a study of OX40 agonist ivuxolimab in advanced cancers. This clone was recorded once. Its antigen is unidentified. General observations from the study: CD4+ and CD8+ blood T cells expanded clonally by week 6 at 0.1 to 3.0 mg/kg. Nonresponders, in some cases, also had low normalized T-cell clonal expansion.

This CDR3 has 13 residues. The ends lost 4 bases at V and 7 bases at J; junction bases unmatched: 4. The germline V gene has CDR1 LGHNA and CDR2 YNFKEQ. TCRdb keeps only in-frame clones here, not all; method: immunoSEQ multiplex PCR. This table has around 74,000 clones, 65% to 90% appearing once. The material sequenced was CD4+ or CD8+ T cells sorted from blood, taken in a trial of the OX40 agonist ivuxolimab. V gene TRBV4-2 combines with J gene TRBJ1-5; the match to TRBD1 covers 7 bases. This clonotype was obtained from an adult with an advanced solid tumor such as melanoma, head and neck, liver or kidney cancer. The CDR3 is CASSRDREQPQHF. In DNA, the CDR3 is TGTGCCAGCAGCCGAGACAGGGAACAGCCCCAGCATTTT.